The next 30 T cell receptor beta chains were all read from a single sample in a study of blood T cells in healthy people across ages. Primed by a sample-barcoded 5' primer and a J-beta primer mix, a second PCR proceeded for about 7 to 12 cycles. TCRdb ran MiXCR on the 5' RACE reads and lists one entry per CDR3 protein. This table holds roughly 1.6 million distinct CDR3 sequences, 34% found once. Specimen: blood. The receptor set was obtained from a woman in her thirties in good health.

Points on this clonotype: A junction boundary mismatches the germline segment, possibly from a read error. This CDR3 reads CASSQQERGGPYEQDF. The DNA of the CDR3 is TGCGCCAGCAGCCAACAAGAGCGGGGGGGTCCCTACGAGCAGGACTTC. The rearrangement links TRBV4-1 to TRBJ2-7, with 10 bases matching TRBD2. Germline CDR1 is MGHRA and CDR2 is YSYEKL. The CDR3 has 16 residues.

The chain is built from TRBV28 and TRBJ2-7; 9 bases fit TRBD2. The germline gives CDR1 MDHEN, CDR2 SYDVKM. J lost 6 bases, V lost 3 bases, and 9 bases had no gene match. CDR3 length equals 15 residues. Here the CDR3 DNA reads TGTGCCAGCAGTTTGACGGCGGGAGGGCCACTCGAGCAGTACTTC. Translation gives CASSLTAGGPLEQYF.

The V gene is TRBV27, the J gene TRBJ2-6, with 9 positions matching TRBD1. This CDR3 contains 19 residues. Looked up from germline, CDR1 is MNHEY and CDR2 is SMNVEV (reference sequence). The V segment lost 3 bases and the J segment 0 bases; nucleotides outside the gene matches: 9. The CDR3 DNA sequence: TGTGCCAGCAGTTTCTTGACAGGGGGACTCCTCTCTGGGGCCAACGTCCTGACTTTC. Amino acid sequence: CASSFLTGGLLSGANVLTF.

This clonotype was seen once. The chain is built from TRBV10-3 and TRBJ2-5; 10 nucleotides match TRBD2. Per the germline V gene, CDR1 is ENHRY and CDR2 is SYGVKD. The CDR3 totals 17 residues. Trimming took 8 bases from V and 5 from J; bases not matched to a gene: 17. Here the CDR3 reads CAIARGSGGPNFETQYF. As DNA, the CDR3 is TGTGCCATCGCTAGAGGTAGCGGGGGGCCCAATTTTGAGACCCAGTACTTC.

This chain links TRBV7-3 with TRBJ1-2; possible D gene TRBD1, 6 bases. The CDR3 length is 15 residues. From germline, CDR1 is SGHTA and CDR2 FQGTGA. V was clipped by 5 bases and J by 7 bases, with 20 bases between them. In DNA form, the CDR3 reads TGTGCCAGCAGCCCAGACGGGGGGCTCGGTGGTGGCTACACCTTC. Its protein product is CASSPDGGLGGGYTF.

The genes are TRBV29-1 and TRBJ1-2; D may be TRBD1 (6 bases). Trimming shortened V by 4 bases and J by 6 bases, and 15 bases separated the two germline ends. CDR3 length: 13 amino acids. Germline V lookup: CDR1 SQVTM, CDR2 ANQGSEA. In DNA, the CDR3 is TGCAGCGTTGGAAGACCCAGGGGAGATGGCTACACCTTC. Protein sequence: CSVGRPRGDGYTF.

This clonotype was seen more than once but under ten times. V usage is TRBV4-1 and J usage is TRBJ1-2, with D unresolved. The germline V and J ends were trimmed by 0 bases and 7 bases, with 12 bases remaining between them. The CDR3 extends over 14 amino acids. The germline gives CDR1 MGHRA, CDR2 YSYEKL. The DNA of the CDR3 is TGCGCCAGCAGCCAAGATTCCGTGGGTGGTGGCTACACCTTC. Residues: CASSQDSVGGGYTF.

The chain links TRBV20-1 to TRBJ1-6; 7 nucleotides agree with TRBD1. Trimming removed 6 bases from V and 12 bases from J; junction bases left unmatched: 14. There are 14 residues in the CDR3. Germline CDR1 reads DFQATT; CDR2 reads SNEGSKA (reference sequence). CDR3 DNA sequence: TGCAGTGCAAAGTTTGGGACAGCCTTACAACCCCTCCACTTT. This gives the protein CSAKFGTALQPLHF.

This chain uses TRBV29-1 with TRBJ2-4; a weak D match, TRBD2 (5 bases). The J call may be faulty, since TRBJ2-7 better matches the DNA end. The CDR3 runs 13 residues. Per the germline V gene, CDR1 is SQVTM and CDR2 is ANQGSEA. CDR3 nucleotides: TGCAGCGTTGTTGACGGGAAAACCCACGAGCAGTACTTC. Its protein is CSVVDGKTHEQYF.

This clonotype was seen once. This CDR3 is CASSHLRAQKRGLFF. The CDR3 DNA reads TGTGCCAGCAGCCACCTCCGGGCCCAGAAACGAGGGCTGTTTTTT. The chain has TRBV7-6 and TRBJ2-2; D unclear. Trimming cost V 5 bases and J 13 bases, with 23 bases left between them. The CDR3 length is 15 residues. The germline V gene encodes CDR1 SGHVS and CDR2 FNYEAQ.

The V and J genes are TRBV29-1 and TRBJ2-1; D might be TRBD1 or TRBD2, each matching 5 bases. CDR3 size: 11 residues. V was shortened by 6 bases and J by 6 bases, with 9 bases between the two germline ends. Germline CDR1 SQVTM, CDR2 ANQGSEA. For the CDR3, the DNA is TGCAGCGTCCATGGGGGCAATGAGCAGTTCTTC. This sequence encodes CSVHGGNEQFF.

This clonotype was detected only a few times. CDR3 loop: CASSHMLAGGTQYF. DNA of the CDR3: TGTGCCAGCAGCCATATGTTAGCGGGAGGTACGCAGTATTTT. The chain joins TRBV3-1 to TRBJ2-3; 10 nucleotides line up with TRBD2. Trimming removed 3 bases from V and 8 bases from J; junction bases left unmatched: 5. This CDR3 is built from 14 residues. Germline values: CDR1 LGHDT, CDR2 YNNKEL (reference sequence).

The V call is TRBV7-8, the J call TRBJ2-7; no clear D. The CDR3 is 13 residues long. The V gene lost 2 bases and the J gene lost 7 bases, with 12 bases spanning the gap. Germline V gene sequence: CDR1 SGHVS, CDR2 FQNEAQ. DNA for the CDR3: TGTGCCAGCAGCTTAATTGGCAGTCGAGAGCAGTACTTC. It encodes CASSLIGSREQYF.

This clonotype came up many times. The CDR3 sequence: CAISDPGRGDEQYF. The CDR3 DNA follows: TGTGCCATCAGTGATCCCGGACGGGGTGACGAGCAGTACTTC. The chain carries TRBV10-3 and TRBJ2-7, with TRBD2 as a possible D gene (5 bases). Germline CDR1 ENHRY, CDR2 SYGVKD. Deletions cut 3 bases from V and 5 bases from J, with 14 bases between. CDR3 length: 14 residues.

A few counts support this clonotype. The genes are TRBV12-3 or TRBV12-4 and TRBJ2-1; D possibly uses TRBD1 or TRBD2 (5 bases each). The CDR3 consists of 15 residues. V lost 1 base and J lost 6, with 13 bases in between. Written as DNA, the CDR3 is TGTGCCAGCAGTTTAGGACTGGGGGTGTCCAATGAGCAGTTCTTC. It is translated as CASSLGLGVSNEQFF.

The rearrangement links TRBV5-1 to TRBJ2-5, with D tentatively TRBD1 or TRBD2 (6 bases each). The J call could be wrong; TRBJ2-7 is a better fit for the DNA end. CDR1 SGHRS and CDR2 YFSETQ come from the germline V gene. The CDR3 length is 14 residues. CDR3 nucleotide sequence: TGCGCCAGCAGCTTTGAGGGGGGCCCCCACGAGCAGTACTTC. This gives the protein CASSFEGGPHEQYF.

This chain uses TRBV4-1 with TRBJ2-1; possible D gene TRBD2, 6 bases. V was cut by 3 bases and J by 8 bases, with 17 bases left in between. Per the germline V gene, CDR1 is MGHRA and CDR2 is YSYEKL. The CDR3 loop spans 15 amino acids. The CDR3 bases are TGCGCCAGCAGCCAGGGACTTACGAATTTTCATGAGCAGTTCTTC. Its protein is CASSQGLTNFHEQFF.

CDR3 in amino acids: CASMLDGAYEQYF. DNA of the CDR3: TGCGCCAGCATGCTGGACGGCGCCTACGAGCAGTACTTC. The chain uses TRBV5-1 and TRBJ2-7; D uncertain. The CDR3 totals 13 residues. Trimming cost V 6 bases and J 2 bases, with 12 bases left between them. The germline gives CDR1 SGHRS, CDR2 YFSETQ.

Points on this clonotype: The junction differs from germline at one of its ends, possibly a read error. The V and J genes are TRBV6-1 and TRBJ2-3; 8 nucleotides agree with TRBD2. Germline CDR1 reads MNHNS; CDR2 reads SASEGT. This CDR3 contains 17 residues. CDR3 in amino acids: CASSTLVSGISTDTLYF. As DNA, the CDR3 is TGTGCCAGCAGTACCCTTGTTAGCGGGATAAGCACAGATACGCTGTATTTT.

Turning to this clonotype: A read error is possible here, since a much larger clone lies one base away. The rearrangement links TRBV29-1 to TRBJ2-1; possible D gene TRBD2, 5 bases. The J call may be wrong; the DNA end is better matched by TRBJ2-7. There are 15 residues in the CDR3. Germline assignment: CDR1 SQVTM and CDR2 ANQGSEA. The CDR3 loop reads CSVEIPAVVYNEQYF. CDR3 nucleotides: TGCAGCGTTGAAATTCCAGCGGTGGTCTACAATGAGCAGTACTTC.

About this clonotype itself: Lacking the conserved final phenylalanine or tryptophan, this CDR3 likely reflects a read error. This sequence joins TRBV5-1 and TRBJ2-7; TRBD1 might be the D (6 bases). The germline V gene has CDR1 SGHRS and CDR2 YFSETQ. Between the trimmed V and J ends, which lost 7 bases and 2 bases, there was a span of 22 bases. The CDR3 has 16 amino acids. The CDR3 loop reads CASVLQPGTHPYEQYC. CDR3 DNA: TGCGCCAGCGTCCTACAACCCGGGACACACCCCTACGAGCAGTACTGC.

In this sample, this clonotype turned up a few times. The chain joins TRBV7-8 to TRBJ2-7, with unresolved D. The CDR3 consists of 15 residues. Trimming removed 4 bases at V and 3 bases at J, with 16 bases between. The germline V gene encodes CDR1 SGHVS and CDR2 FQNEAQ. The CDR3: CASSSEMQRRYEQYF. The CDR3 DNA reads as TGTGCCAGCAGCTCCGAAATGCAGAGGCGCTACGAGCAGTACTTC.

This chain connects TRBV24-1 to TRBJ1-2; D possibly corresponds to TRBD1 (5 bases). There are 14 residues in the CDR3. The V gene lost 4 bases and the J gene lost 3 bases, with 11 bases spanning the gap. Germline CDR1 and CDR2: KGHDR and SFDVKD. This CDR3 reads CATSDRGGDYGYTF. In DNA, the CDR3 is TGTGCCACCAGTGACCGCGGGGGAGACTATGGCTACACCTTC.

The chain employs TRBV27 and TRBJ1-2, with D maybe TRBD1 (6 bases). The V gene's germline CDR1 is MNHEY and CDR2 SMNVEV (reference sequence). V lost 6 bases, J lost 4 bases, and 12 bases lay in between. The CDR3 contains 13 residues. In DNA, the CDR3 is TGTGCCAGCAGCCGGGGGGCTGCCTATGGCTACACCTTC. Encoded protein: CASSRGAAYGYTF.

The chain recombines TRBV6-6 with TRBJ2-1; D might be TRBD1 (5 bases). Trimming removed 5 bases from V and 7 bases from J, with 12 bases in between. The CDR3 extends over 13 amino acids. The V gene's germline CDR1 is MNHNY and CDR2 SVGAGI (reference sequence). The CDR3 DNA is TGTGCCAGCAGTCCATGGGCAGGGAATGAGCAGTTCTTC. It encodes CASSPWAGNEQFF.

The chain is built from TRBV7-8 and TRBJ1-3; tentatively, D is TRBD1 (5 bases). The V gene lost 2 bases and the J gene lost 2 bases, with 13 bases spanning the gap. CDR1 is SGHVS, CDR2 FQNEAQ, per germline. CDR3 length: 16 residues. The CDR3 region is CASSLYHRGTGNTIYF. In DNA form, the CDR3 reads TGTGCCAGCAGCTTATATCACCGGGGGACTGGAAACACCATATATTTT.

This clonotype was picked up many times. The V and J genes are TRBV9 and TRBJ2-6; D not certain. Germline CDR1 is SGDLS and CDR2 is YYNGEE. CDR3 length equals 14 residues. V was shortened by 7 bases and J by 2 bases, with 10 bases between the two germline ends. CDR3 amino acids: CASSATPGANVLTF. The CDR3 DNA reads TGTGCCAGCTCGGCGACTCCTGGGGCCAACGTCCTGACTTTC.

The chain uses TRBV10-3 and TRBJ2-2, with 8 bases matching TRBD1. Losses at the gene ends were 7 bases for V and 5 bases for J; bases not matched to a gene: 12. This CDR3 has 16 amino acids. Germline V lookup: CDR1 ENHRY, CDR2 SYGVKD. The CDR3 region is CAINFTGTGYTGELFF. CDR3 in DNA: TGTGCCATCAACTTTACCGGGACAGGATATACCGGGGAGCTGTTTTTT.

With respect to this clonotype: One end of the junction is discordant with germline, which a read error may explain. The J gene is TRBJ2-5, the V gene TRBV11-2; D remains ambiguous. Germline CDR1 SGHAT, CDR2 FQNNGV. This CDR3 region has 13 residues. The CDR3 DNA sequence: TGTGCCGGCAGCTTAGTTGAGTTGGAGACCCAGTACTTC. Amino acid sequence: CAGSLVELETQYF. Together with reference TRBV11-2 and TRBJ2-5, the CDR3 gives the full variable domain: EAGVAQSPRYKIIEKRQSVAFWCNPISGHATLYWYQQILGQGPKLLIQFQNNGVVDDSQLPKDRFSAERLKGVDSTLKIQPAKLEDSAVYLCAGSLVELETQYFGPGTRLLVL.

The genes are TRBV21-1 and TRBJ2-5; TRBD1, as called in the table, went unchecked against the DNA. TRBV21-1 is described as a pseudogene. This CDR3 is 16 amino acids long. This CDR3 reads CASSKARQGWRETQYF. CDR3 DNA sequence: TGTGCCAGCAGCAAAGCGCGGCAGGGATGGAGAGAGACCCAGTACTTC.